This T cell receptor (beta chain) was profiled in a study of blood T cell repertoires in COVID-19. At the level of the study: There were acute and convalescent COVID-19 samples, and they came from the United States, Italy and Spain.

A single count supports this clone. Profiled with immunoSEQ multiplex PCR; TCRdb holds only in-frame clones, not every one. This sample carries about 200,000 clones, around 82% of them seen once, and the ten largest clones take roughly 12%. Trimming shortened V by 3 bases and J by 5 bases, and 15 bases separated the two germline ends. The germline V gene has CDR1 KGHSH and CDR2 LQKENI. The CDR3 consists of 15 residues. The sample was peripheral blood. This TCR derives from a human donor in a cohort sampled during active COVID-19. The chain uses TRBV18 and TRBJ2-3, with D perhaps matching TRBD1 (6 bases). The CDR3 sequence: CASSPWDTIRDTQYF. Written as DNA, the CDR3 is TGTGCCAGCTCACCTTGGGACACTATAAGAGATACGCAGTATTTT.